One sample yielded the 30 T cell receptor beta chains listed below, sequenced in a study of blood T cells in healthy people across ages (dated by TCRdb to the mid-2010s). Library construction relied on 5' RACE. This sample was sequenced with an Illumina HiSeq 2500. A second PCR of roughly 7 to 11 cycles was performed with a sample-barcoded 5' primer and a J-beta primer mix. TCRdb reprocessed the public reads (quality trimming at Q25 with fastp, clone calling with MiXCR) and kept in-frame beta chains. Every distinct CDR3 protein forms one entry, paired with its most common genes and DNA. The sample has about 580,000 distinct CDR3 sequences on record, more than 45% of them singletons. 20% to 25% of the sample lies in the top ten. The sample was blood. The origin of the receptors is an elderly man in good health.

V gene TRBV6-2 or TRBV6-3 combines with J gene TRBJ1-1; a possible D gene is TRBD1 (5 bases). Per the germline V gene, CDR1 is MNHEY and CDR2 is SVGEGT. V was shortened by 6 bases and J by 4 bases, with 15 bases between the two germline ends. The length of the CDR3 is 14 residues. The CDR3 region is CASSLTGSGTEAFF. The CDR3 nucleotides read TGTGCCAGCAGCCTAACAGGTTCTGGCACTGAAGCTTTCTTT.

V gene TRBV7-2 combines with J gene TRBJ2-1; D gene ambiguous. The V end lost 5 bases, the J end lost 9 bases, and 14 bases lay between the germline ends. Germline V gene lookup returns CDR1 SGHTA and CDR2 FQGNSA. There are 13 residues in the CDR3. CDR3 DNA sequence: TGTGCCAGCAGCCAACCAACAGCTATTGAGCAGTTCTTC. Its protein is CASSQPTAIEQFF.

V and J are TRBV20-1 and TRBJ1-5; no firm D call. Trimming removed 5 bases from V and 2 bases from J, with 13 bases in between. The germline V gene has CDR1 DFQATT and CDR2 SNEGSKA (reference sequence). The CDR3 extends over 14 amino acids. CDR3 nucleotides: TGCAGTGCTCAGAACACAATGGGCAATCAGCCCCAGCATTTT. As protein: CSAQNTMGNQPQHF.

This clonotype showed up just a few times. V and J are TRBV6-6 and TRBJ2-7; 7 bases are shared with TRBD2. This CDR3 comprises 13 residues. V lost 5 bases, J lost 3 bases, and 4 bases stayed unmatched. Per germline, CDR1 MNHNY and CDR2 SVGAGI (reference sequence). CDR3 amino acids: CASSASGLYEQYF. As DNA, the CDR3 is TGTGCCAGCAGTGCTAGCGGACTCTACGAGCAGTACTTC.

Written as DNA, the CDR3 is TGTGCCAGCAGCTTTGCGGGAGGGGTTGGTGAGCAGTTCTTC. Translation gives CASSFAGGVGEQFF. The rearrangement links TRBV11-3 to TRBJ2-1; TRBD2 matches at 9 bases. V shed 3 bases, J shed 9 bases, and the junction held 6 bases outside the gene matches. The V gene's germline CDR1 is SGHNT and CDR2 YENEEA. The CDR3 is 14 amino acids.

This clonotype has a handful of counts. The chain employs TRBV6-5 and TRBJ2-7; 7 positions agree with TRBD2. The junction had 13 bases not matched to a gene; V was cut back by 5 bases and J by 12 bases. The CDR3 contains 13 residues. Germline CDR1 reads MNHEY; CDR2 reads SVGAGI. In DNA form, the CDR3 reads TGTGCCAGCAGTGACGACAGATACGGGGAGGGGTACTTC. Protein: CASSDDRYGEGYF.

V gene TRBV7-2 combines with J gene TRBJ2-3; D is possibly TRBD2 (5 bases). Germline CDR1 and CDR2: SGHTA and FQGNSA. Trimming cost V 5 bases and J 3 bases, with 15 bases left between them. The CDR3 contains 15 residues. The CDR3 DNA reads TGTGCCAGCAGCCCCGGAGGTATTTCGACAGATACGCAGTATTTT. Translated: CASSPGGISTDTQYF. The whole variable domain, filled in from reference TRBV7-2 and TRBJ2-3, reads GAGVSQSPSNKVTEKGKDVELRCDPISGHTALYWYRQSLGQGLEFLIYFQGNSAPDKSGLPSDRFSAERTGGSVSTLTIQRTQQEDSAVYLCASSPGGISTDTQYFGPGTRLTVL.

CDR3 in amino acids: CSAARQSDTQYF. CDR3 DNA: TGCAGTGCCGCGCGGCAGTCAGATACGCAGTATTTT. The rearrangement uses TRBV20-1 and TRBJ2-3; D remains unclear. The V and J ends lost 6 bases and 4 bases respectively, with 11 bases between them. The CDR3 has 12 residues. Looked up from germline, CDR1 is DFQATT and CDR2 is SNEGSKA (reference sequence).

This clonotype was observed a handful of times. The chain carries TRBV18 and TRBJ2-1; 14 positions agree with TRBD2. V was pared by 5 bases and J by 10 bases, with 10 bases of the junction left unmatched. The CDR3 totals 16 residues. CDR1 is KGHSH and CDR2 is LQKENI in the germline V gene. The CDR3 DNA reads as TGTGCCAGCTCAGCTCTGACTAGCGGGGGGGCTCGGGAGCAGTTCTTC. It is translated as CASSALTSGGAREQFF.

The genes are TRBV7-9 and TRBJ1-5, with D tentatively TRBD1 (5 bases). The CDR3 length is 15 residues. Deletions cut 3 bases from V and 3 bases from J, with 12 bases between. From germline, CDR1 is SEHNR and CDR2 FQNEAQ (reference sequence). The CDR3 spells CASSLGQAINQPQHF. The CDR3 nucleotides read TGTGCCAGCAGCTTGGGGCAGGCTATCAATCAGCCCCAGCATTTT. The full variable domain, rest sourced from reference TRBV7-9 and TRBJ1-5, is DTGVSQNPRHKITKRGQNVTFRCDPISEHNRLYWYRQTLGQGPEFLTYFQNEAQLEKSRLLSDRFSAERPKGSFSTLEIQRTEQGDSAMYLCASSLGQAINQPQHFGDGTRLSIL.

In the case of this clonotype: The junction departs from the called germline gene at one end, perhaps through a read error. This chain connects TRBV12-3 or TRBV12-4 to TRBJ1-5; tentative D call: TRBD1 (5 bases). The CDR3 has 14 residues. Here the CDR3 DNA reads TGCGCCAGCAGCCCGACCGGAGGGGAACAGCCCCAGCATTTT. The encoded protein is CASSPTGGEQPQHF.

This clonotype turned up a few times. The rearrangement joins TRBV20-1 to TRBJ2-3, with a weak D call TRBD2 (6 bases). The CDR3 length is 15 residues. V lost 6 bases and J lost 2, with 18 bases in between. Germline loops: CDR1 DFQATT, CDR2 SNEGSKA (reference sequence). The CDR3 region has the DNA TGCAGTGCCCAGGGACTCCGGGGCCCCACAGATACGCAGTATTTT. Translation gives CSAQGLRGPTDTQYF.

The chain combines TRBV20-1 with TRBJ1-1; 9 bases fit TRBD1. With V trimmed by 3 bases and J by 3 bases, 14 bases remained unmatched. CDR1 and CDR2 (germline): DFQATT, SNEGSKA (reference sequence). The CDR3 loop spans 17 amino acids. The CDR3 DNA reads as TGCAGTGCTAGGCCGGACAGGGGCCGAAGGGGTTACACTGAAGCTTTCTTT. Residues: CSARPDRGRRGYTEAFF.

This clonotype was detected a few times. V and J are TRBV29-1 and TRBJ2-7; the D is unclear. The J call is uncertain, as TRBJ2-5 better fits the DNA end. The CDR3 is 19 amino acids. The germline CDR1 and CDR2 sequences are SQVTM and ANQGSEA. The CDR3 spells CSVERWALKPGQAAETQYF. CDR3 coding DNA: TGCAGCGTTGAACGTTGGGCCCTTAAACCGGGCCAAGCTGCGGAGACCCAGTACTTC.

This clonotype was seen a handful of times. The chain joins TRBV4-1 to TRBJ1-6, with D possibly TRBD1 on 6 matching bases. The germline V gene encodes CDR1 MGHRA and CDR2 YSYEKL. The CDR3 sequence is 13 residues long. V was cut by 5 bases and J by 4 bases, with 6 bases left in between. For the CDR3, the DNA is TGCGCCAGCAGCGGACAGTATAATTCACCCCTCCACTTT. Translated, it gives CASSGQYNSPLHF.

This clonotype was counted only a few times. The chain is built from TRBV7-2 and TRBJ1-1; D is undetermined. V was shortened by 4 bases and J by 3 bases, with 9 bases between the two germline ends. Looked up from germline, CDR1 is SGHTA and CDR2 is FQGNSA. The CDR3 spans 13 residues. CDR3 residues: CASSSTHYTEAFF. DNA of the CDR3: TGTGCCAGCAGCTCGACACACTACACTGAAGCTTTCTTT.

This clonotype was found a few times. The V gene is TRBV24-1, the J gene TRBJ2-1; D ambiguous. The CDR3 is 13 amino acids. Trimming stripped 5 bases from V and 5 bases from J, with 9 bases between. From germline, CDR1 is KGHDR and CDR2 SFDVKD. The CDR3 sequence is CATSGATNNEQFF. CDR3 sequence (DNA): TGTGCCACCAGTGGAGCTACGAACAATGAGCAGTTCTTC.

This clonotype was seen only once. The rearrangement links TRBV12-3 or TRBV12-4 to TRBJ1-1, with D unclear. The germline V and J ends were trimmed by 6 bases and 4 bases, with 12 bases remaining between them. The CDR3 is 13 amino acids. The CDR3 DNA sequence: TGTGCCAGCAGGTTAATTACGGGCACTGAAGCTTTCTTT. Its protein product is CASRLITGTEAFF.

This clonotype was seen repeatedly, ten times or more. The chain recombines TRBV7-3 with TRBJ2-1; D unclear. CDR3 size: 15 residues. Germline V gene sequence: CDR1 SGHTA, CDR2 FQGTGA. V lost 5 bases, J lost 0 bases, and 11 bases lay in between. CDR3 amino acids: CASSVYESSYNEQFF. In DNA, the CDR3 is TGTGCCAGCAGCGTTTACGAAAGCTCCTACAATGAGCAGTTCTTC. Full variable domain (remainder filled in from reference TRBV7-3 and TRBJ2-1): GAGVSQTPSNKVTEKGKYVELRCDPISGHTALYWYRQSLGQGPEFLIYFQGTGAADDSGLPNDRFFAVRPEGSVSTLKIQRTERGDSAVYLCASSVYESSYNEQFFGPGTRLTVL.

The V gene is TRBV7-9, the J gene TRBJ1-1; D gene uncertain. The CDR3 is 13 amino acids. Germline V gene lookup returns CDR1 SEHNR and CDR2 FQNEAQ (reference sequence). V shed 3 bases and J shed 1 base, with 6 bases lying between them. The CDR3 is CASSLATNTEAFF. CDR3 nucleotide sequence: TGTGCCAGCAGCTTGGCGACGAACACTGAAGCTTTCTTT.

This chain links TRBV4-3 with TRBJ2-5; possibly TRBD2 for D (5 bases). The CDR3 sequence is 15 residues long. V lost 1 base, J lost 5 bases, and 14 bases lay in between. Germline assignment: CDR1 LGHNA and CDR2 YSLEER. The CDR3 DNA follows: TGCGCCAGCAGCCAAGGTCGAGGGAGCAGGGAGACCCAGTACTTC. Translating gives CASSQGRGSRETQYF.

This clonotype has at least ten counts. This chain uses TRBV6-6 with TRBJ2-3; 10 nucleotides line up with TRBD1. The CDR3 runs to 16 residues. After removal of 6 bases from V and 2 bases from J, the junction contained 8 bases not matched to a gene. Germline values: CDR1 MNHNY, CDR2 SVGAGI (reference sequence). CDR3 sequence reads: CASRPGQGIATDTQYF. As DNA, the CDR3 is TGTGCCAGCAGGCCGGGACAGGGGATTGCCACAGATACGCAGTATTTT.

Details on this clonotype: Being one base from a much bigger clone, this may be a read error. The chain uses TRBV6-1 and TRBJ2-7, with D unclear. The CDR3 is 11 residues long. The germline V gene has CDR1 MNHNS and CDR2 SASEGT. V was shortened by 7 bases and J by 3 bases, with 7 bases between the two germline ends. For the CDR3, the DNA is TGTGCCAGCACCCACAGCTACGAGCAGTACTTC. It translates to CASTHSYEQYF.

This chain joins TRBV12-3 or TRBV12-4 and TRBJ2-1; 10 nucleotides align to TRBD2. J gave up 6 bases and V 7 bases, and 12 bases lay outside the gene matches. The CDR3 has 16 amino acids. The CDR3 nucleotides are TGTGCCAGCATAAAGGGGTCTAGCGGGAGAGTCAATGAGCAGTTCTTC. It encodes CASIKGSSGRVNEQFF.

The gene calls are TRBV20-1 and TRBJ2-7, with D perhaps matching TRBD2 (5 bases). Trimming removed 6 bases at V and 2 bases at J, with 14 bases between. CDR3 size: 13 residues. Germline V gene data show CDR1 as DFQATT and CDR2 as SNEGSKA (reference sequence). The CDR3 here is CSARRQATYEQYF. Written as DNA, the CDR3 is TGCAGTGCCAGGAGGCAGGCCACCTACGAGCAGTACTTC.

The rearrangement uses TRBV7-2 and TRBJ2-5, with TRBD1 identical over 8 bases. The better agreement between TRBJ2-7 and the DNA end casts doubt on the J call. The CDR3 extends over 14 amino acids. From germline, CDR1 is SGHTA and CDR2 FQGNSA. The CDR3 DNA sequence: TGTGCCAGCAGCTTCAGGGGGCGCGGGTACGAGCAGTACTTC. This translates into CASSFRGRGYEQYF.

V usage is TRBV6-6 and J usage is TRBJ2-2; 8 positions match TRBD1. The germline CDR1 and CDR2 sequences are MNHNY and SVGAGI (reference sequence). Unmatched junction bases numbered 5, after V lost 3 bases and J lost 5 bases. This CDR3 comprises 15 residues. The CDR3 DNA reads as TGTGCCAGCAGTTATCGACAGGGGAGGACCGGGGAGCTGTTTTTT. It is translated as CASSYRQGRTGELFF.

J is TRBJ2-3 and V is TRBV7-2; D perhaps matches TRBD2 (5 bases). CDR1 and CDR2 from the germline V gene are SGHTA and FQGNSA. V was trimmed by 5 bases and J by 4 bases, leaving 22 bases between them. This CDR3 spans 17 amino acids. The CDR3 spells CASSEAASRTKADTQYF. The CDR3 region has the DNA TGTGCCAGCAGCGAGGCGGCTAGCCGCACAAAGGCAGATACGCAGTATTTT.

Comment on this clonotype: It may be a read error: a sequence one base away is much more abundant. This chain connects TRBV29-1 to TRBJ2-7; D is unresolved. Deletions cut 4 bases from V and 3 bases from J, with 10 bases between. This CDR3 region has 12 residues. From germline, CDR1 is SQVTM and CDR2 ANQGSEA. CDR3 in amino acids: CSVVAGDYEQYF. In nucleotides, the CDR3 is TGCAGCGTTGTGGCAGGAGACTACGAGCAGTACTTC.

This clonotype was counted ten times or more. The chain couples TRBV6-5 to TRBJ2-5; 8 nucleotides line up with TRBD2. V lost 2 bases and J lost 2; bases outside the gene matches: 13. CDR3 length equals 18 residues. Germline-derived CDR1 and CDR2 are MNHEY and SVGAGI. CDR3 in DNA: TGTGCCAGCAGTTACCGAGTAGCGGGGCACCGGGGTCAAGAGACCCAGTACTTC. Protein sequence: CASSYRVAGHRGQETQYF.